What follows are 19 T cell receptor beta chains derived from one specimen sequenced in a study of cytomegalovirus exposure and HLA in healthy donors (dated by TCRdb to about 2017). The library was made by the immunoSEQ multiplex PCR assay. TCRdb re-hosts the immuneACCESS table, in-frame sequences only. Its copies lack some clones; in the studies checked, an unresolved V gene accounts for under half of them, and the cause for the rest is not known. The sample table records hundreds of thousands of clones; 70% to 90% of these occur just once. Roughly 0.83% of the sample goes to the ten largest clones. The sample taken for sequencing was PBMCs. The source of these receptors is a woman between 18 and 29 years old in good health and CMV-seronegative.

This chain links TRBV9 with TRBJ2-5, with 8 bases matching TRBD1. The V gene's germline CDR1 is SGDLS and CDR2 YYNGEE. V dropped 0 bases and J dropped 4; count of bases not matched to a gene: 5. This CDR3 spans 15 amino acids. DNA of the CDR3: TGTGCCAGCAGCGTAGCCGACGGGACAGGAGAGACCCAGTACTTC. This codes for CASSVADGTGETQYF.

CDR3 coding DNA: TGTGCCAGCAGTTTACAGGGGACATCCTACAATGAGCAGTTCTTC. Its translation: CASSLQGTSYNEQFF. This rearrangement joins TRBV27 to TRBJ2-1; D is possibly TRBD1 (6 bases). CDR1 is MNHEY and CDR2 is SMNVEV in the germline V gene (reference sequence). The CDR3 length is 15 residues. V was shortened by 2 bases and J by 1 base, with 9 bases between the two germline ends.

This clone has at least ten counts. The genes are TRBV19 and TRBJ2-7, with 8 bases identical to TRBD1. The trim removed 6 bases at V and 3 bases at J, leaving 4 bases unmatched. CDR1 and CDR2 (germline): LNHDA, SQIVND (reference sequence). CDR3 length: 13 amino acids. Written as DNA, the CDR3 is TGTGCCAGTAGGGGGACAGGATACTACGAGCAGTACTTC. As protein: CASRGTGYYEQYF.

V gene TRBV14 combines with J gene TRBJ2-3; TRBD1 matches 11 bases. The CDR3 is 17 amino acids. The germline V gene has CDR1 SGHDN and CDR2 FVKESK. Losses at the gene ends were 2 bases for V and 3 bases for J; bases not matched to a gene: 7. CDR3 DNA sequence: TGTGCCAGCAGCCAACTCTCCGGGACAGGGGGGACAGATACGCAGTATTTT. Its translation: CASSQLSGTGGTDTQYF.

This clone was observed once. The V call is TRBV19, the J call TRBJ1-5, with D possibly TRBD1 on 5 matching bases. The CDR3 is 15 residues long. CDR1 is LNHDA, CDR2 SQIVND, per germline (reference sequence). The V and J ends lost 5 bases and 5 bases respectively, with 16 bases between them. CDR3 residues: CASSLLGEGYQPQHF. CDR3 DNA sequence: TGTGCCAGTAGTCTGCTCGGGGAGGGGTATCAGCCCCAGCATTTT.

The rearrangement joins TRBV9 to TRBJ2-1; 9 bases match TRBD2. CDR1 and CDR2 from the germline V gene are SGDLS and YYNGEE. The junction had 14 bases not matched to a gene; V was cut back by 2 bases and J by 8 bases. The CDR3 loop spans 17 amino acids. The CDR3 is CASSVDSSGRRFYEQFF. DNA for the CDR3: TGTGCCAGCAGCGTGGATTCAAGCGGGAGGCGATTTTATGAGCAGTTCTTC.

This chain uses TRBV27 with TRBJ2-7; 9 positions agree with TRBD2. The J segment lost 2 bases and the V segment lost 8 bases, leaving 7 bases of the junction unmatched. Germline values: CDR1 MNHEY, CDR2 SMNVEV (reference sequence). This CDR3 region has 14 residues. The CDR3 DNA follows: TGTGCCAGCGGGGTGCGGGAGGGGCCCTACGAGCAGTACTTC. Translation: CASGVREGPYEQYF.

V gene TRBV11-2 combines with J gene TRBJ2-6; D ambiguous. The CDR3 sequence is 14 residues long. Trimming stripped 5 bases from V and 4 bases from J, with 9 bases between. Germline-derived CDR1 and CDR2 are SGHAT and FQNNGV. CDR3 DNA sequence: TGTGCCAGCAGCGCTGTGCGAGGGGCCAACGTCCTGACTTTC. As protein: CASSAVRGANVLTF.

Comment on this clone: Other DNA sequences in the sample encode the same CDR3. This chain connects TRBV6-4 to TRBJ2-3, with D possibly being TRBD1 (5 bases). The CDR3 spans 15 residues. V gave up 2 bases and J gave up 3 bases, with 12 bases separating them. Germline V gene sequence: CDR1 MRHNA, CDR2 SNTAGT. In DNA, the CDR3 is TGTGCCAGCAGTGACGGGCAGGGTGGAACAGATACGCAGTATTTT. It translates to CASSDGQGGTDTQYF.

The chain links TRBV19 to TRBJ1-2, with D tentatively TRBD1 (6 bases). From germline, CDR1 is LNHDA and CDR2 SQIVND (reference sequence). CDR3 size: 15 residues. V lost 4 bases and J 3 bases, leaving 15 bases between the germline ends. In nucleotides, the CDR3 is TGTGCCAGTAGTACCGCGACAGGATCCGACTATGGCTACACCTTC. Translated, it gives CASSTATGSDYGYTF.

As to this clone: One junction end disagrees with the germline gene, perhaps due to a read error. This chain connects TRBV6-1 to TRBJ2-2, with D tentatively TRBD2 (6 bases). CDR3 length: 17 amino acids. Per germline, CDR1 MNHNS and CDR2 SASEGT. The CDR3 region is CASSEGVRDSDGRELFF. The CDR3 DNA sequence: TGTGCCAGCAGCGAAGGGGTTAGGGACTCCGACGGCCGGGAGCTGTTTTTT.

This rearrangement joins TRBV15 to TRBJ2-7; unclear D gene. This CDR3 is built from 15 residues. V was shortened by 0 bases and J by 2 bases, with 11 bases between the two germline ends. CDR1 and CDR2 (germline): LNHNV, YYDKDF (reference sequence). The CDR3 reads CATSRDVTATYEQYF. The CDR3 coding sequence is TGTGCCACCAGCAGAGATGTGACTGCTACCTACGAGCAGTACTTC.

This CDR3 is CASRPGQGGGYTF. As DNA, the CDR3 is TGTGCCAGCAGACCGGGACAGGGTGGTGGCTACACCTTC. J is TRBJ1-2 and V is TRBV6-6; 9 nucleotides line up with TRBD1. The V segment lost 6 bases and the J segment 7 bases; nucleotides outside the gene matches: 6. The CDR3 runs 13 residues. CDR1 MNHNY and CDR2 SVGAGI come from the germline V gene (reference sequence).

As regards this clone: This CDR3 is also generated by other DNA sequences in the sample. This chain joins TRBV6-5 and TRBJ1-3, with unresolved D. V lost 0 bases, J lost 4 bases, and 10 bases lay in between. The V gene's germline CDR1 is MNHEY and CDR2 SVGAGI. This CDR3 has 15 amino acids. For the CDR3, the DNA is TGTGCCAGCAGTTACTCAGGAGGAAGCGGAAACACCATATATTTT. Its protein is CASSYSGGSGNTIYF.

This chain's CDR3 is CASSYDRFSSYEQYF. In DNA, the CDR3 is TGTGCCAGCAGCTACGACAGGTTCAGCTCCTACGAGCAGTACTTC. This chain uses TRBV5-4 with TRBJ2-7, with D possibly matching TRBD1 (6 bases). The germline V gene encodes CDR1 SGHNT and CDR2 YYREEE (reference sequence). The CDR3 consists of 15 residues. V was clipped by 3 bases and J by 0 bases, with 13 bases between them.

This rearrangement joins TRBV6-1 to TRBJ2-7; 10 bases map to TRBD1. CDR1 MNHNS and CDR2 SASEGT come from the germline V gene. This CDR3 is built from 12 residues. The CDR3 bases are TGTGGATCCGGGACAGGGGTTTACGAGCAGTACTTC. Amino acid sequence: CGSGTGVYEQYF.

This sequence joins TRBV19 and TRBJ1-5; 10 nucleotides match TRBD1. V shed 3 bases and J 7 bases; nucleotides not matched to a gene: 6. Germline CDR1 is LNHDA and CDR2 is SQIVND (reference sequence). The CDR3 runs 15 residues. The DNA for the CDR3 is TGTGCCAGTAGTATTTCGGGACAGGGGAGACAGCCCCAGCATTTT. Protein sequence: CASSISGQGRQPQHF.

This clone occurred once. This sequence joins TRBV2 and TRBJ2-2; D not certain. Germline V gene lookup returns CDR1 SNHLY and CDR2 FYNNEI. The ends were cut back, 11 bases at V and 4 bases at J, with 11 bases in the middle. This CDR3 is 12 amino acids long. CDR3 protein: CASRVVTGELFF. As DNA, the CDR3 is TGTGCCTCCCGGGTGGTCACCGGGGAGCTGTTTTTT.

There are a few counts of this clone. The genes are TRBV6-5 and TRBJ1-1; 8 nucleotides match TRBD1. V lost 8 bases to trimming and J lost 4 bases; unmatched junction nucleotides: 3. Germline lookup yields CDR1 MNHEY and CDR2 SVGAGI. The CDR3 covers 12 residues. CDR3 DNA sequence: TGTGCCAGCCGGACAGGGCTCACTGAAGCTTTCTTT. The encoded protein is CASRTGLTEAFF.